A single sample is the source of the 27 T cell receptor beta chains below, sequenced in a study of blood T cells in healthy people across ages. Next came a second PCR, run for about 6 to 11 cycles, which used a sample-barcoded 5' primer along with a J-beta primer mix. TCRdb reanalysed the 5' RACE reads using MiXCR and keeps one entry per CDR3 protein. The sample has 1.8 million or so distinct CDR3 sequences, around 42% seen once. Sample: blood. These receptors all come from a human donor in good health.

This clonotype came up a few times. This chain uses TRBV7-2 with TRBJ2-5, with 9 nucleotides matching TRBD1. CDR3 length equals 16 residues. Trimming cost V 5 bases and J 1 base; bases outside gene matches: 8. Germline loops: CDR1 SGHTA, CDR2 FQGNSA. CDR3 sequence reads: CASSRRQGDFQETQYF. The CDR3 nucleotides are TGTGCCAGCAGCCGGAGACAGGGGGACTTCCAAGAGACCCAGTACTTC.

This chain joins TRBV7-9 and TRBJ1-2; no clear D gene. CDR3 length equals 13 residues. Germline V gives CDR1 SEHNR, CDR2 FQNEAQ (reference sequence). Deletions cut 1 base from V and 8 bases from J, with 11 bases between. CDR3 protein: CASSLGAGLGYTF. The CDR3 nucleotides read TGTGCCAGCAGCTTAGGAGCAGGCCTGGGCTACACCTTC.

In its sample, this clonotype was seen once. This chain connects TRBV12-3 or TRBV12-4 to TRBJ1-1, with D possibly matching TRBD1 (6 bases). The CDR3 extends over 17 amino acids. The V and J ends lost 1 base and 6 bases respectively, with 21 bases between them. In DNA, the CDR3 is TGTGCCAGCAGTTTAGGGTTACAACAGGGTTTGGGGGCTGAAGCTTTCTTT. Amino acids: CASSLGLQQGLGAEAFF.

The rearrangement uses TRBV29-1 and TRBJ2-5, with 8 bases fitting TRBD1. The length of the CDR3 is 13 residues. Germline loops: CDR1 SQVTM, CDR2 ANQGSEA. Losses at the gene ends were 1 base for V and 11 bases for J; bases not matched to a gene: 9. The CDR3 loop is CSVEVGSGGQQYF. DNA for the CDR3: TGCAGCGTTGAAGTAGGGTCAGGGGGCCAGCAGTACTTC.

This clonotype was recorded once. The J gene is TRBJ1-2, the V gene TRBV18, with D possibly being TRBD1 (5 bases). The length of the CDR3 is 13 residues. V shed 1 base and J shed 8 bases, with 11 bases lying between them. Germline CDR1 reads KGHSH; CDR2 reads LQKENI. The CDR3 here is CASSPRTRQGYTF. DNA for the CDR3: TGTGCCAGCTCACCACGGACACGACAGGGCTACACCTTC.

A remark on this clonotype: Germline is not matched at one junction end, which may reflect a read error. This chain connects TRBV12-3 or TRBV12-4 to TRBJ2-1, with TRBD2 matching 10 bases. The CDR3 is made up of 15 amino acids. In nucleotides, the CDR3 is TGTGCCAGCAGTCCCAGCGGGGGGGCCTACAATGAGCAGTGCTTC. This encodes CASSPSGGAYNEQCF.

This chain connects TRBV12-3 or TRBV12-4 to TRBJ2-1, with 14 bases lining up with TRBD2. The length of the CDR3 is 15 residues. Unmatched junction bases numbered 6, after V lost 7 bases and J lost 7 bases. The CDR3 DNA sequence: TGTGCCAGCACCCTGACTAGCGGGGGGGCTAATGAGCAGTTCTTC. It translates to CASTLTSGGANEQFF.

The V call is TRBV11-1, the J call TRBJ2-3, with 7 bases identical to TRBD1. Germline CDR1 is SGHAT and CDR2 is FQDESV (reference sequence). The CDR3 extends over 15 amino acids. V shed 5 bases, J shed 2 bases, and the junction held 7 bases outside the gene matches. The CDR3 sequence is CASSQQGKTTDTQYF. For the CDR3, the DNA is TGTGCCAGCAGCCAACAGGGGAAAACCACAGATACGCAGTATTTT.

This chain uses TRBV5-1 with TRBJ2-7, with a tentative D call TRBD1 (6 bases). The V end lost 7 bases, the J end lost 5 bases, and 16 bases lay between the germline ends. Germline CDR1 reads SGHRS; CDR2 reads YFSETQ. The CDR3 extends over 13 amino acids. In DNA form, the CDR3 reads TGCGCCAGCGTGGGACAAAATTCCCACGAGCAGTACTTC. It yields the protein CASVGQNSHEQYF.

On this clonotype itself: Its ends do not fully match the called genes, so a read error is possible. The V and J genes are TRBV20-1 and TRBJ2-3; a possible D gene is TRBD2 (5 bases). CDR3 length: 13 residues. Germline-derived CDR1 and CDR2 are DFQATT and SNEGSKA (reference sequence). The CDR3 loop reads CCAAGFGTDTQYF. The DNA for the CDR3 is TGCTGTGCTGCGGGTTTCGGCACAGATACGCAGTATTTT.

The J gene is TRBJ2-4, the V gene TRBV6-4; TRBD1 or TRBD2 may be the D gene (6 bases each). The end of the DNA is better explained by TRBJ2-7, so the J call may be wrong. The CDR3 is made up of 20 amino acids. The germline gives CDR1 MRHNA, CDR2 SNTAGT. CDR3 residues: CASIRPLQLVGGIHSYEQYF. The CDR3 DNA reads as TGTGCCAGCATAAGGCCCCTCCAGCTAGTGGGGGGCATTCACTCCTACGAGCAGTACTTC.

V usage is TRBV18 and J usage is TRBJ1-2; possible D gene TRBD1, 5 bases. CDR1 and CDR2 (germline): KGHSH, LQKENI. With 3 bases removed from V and 4 bases from J, the gap between germline ends came to 15 bases. This CDR3 is 15 amino acids long. CDR3 region: CASSPSGRDLYGYTF. The CDR3 DNA follows: TGTGCCAGCTCACCCTCGGGACGGGACCTCTATGGCTACACCTTC.

This chain connects TRBV20-1 to TRBJ2-5; 7 positions agree with TRBD2. Per germline, CDR1 DFQATT and CDR2 SNEGSKA (reference sequence). V dropped 6 bases and J dropped 5; count of bases not matched to a gene: 12. CDR3 length equals 14 residues. DNA of the CDR3: TGCAGTGCCGAGCTAGCGGCCTATGTCGAGACCCAGTACTTC. This translates into CSAELAAYVETQYF.

This clonotype was seen a single time. V usage is TRBV3-1 and J usage is TRBJ2-2; 7 bases are shared with TRBD2. Unmatched junction bases numbered 6, after V lost 1 base and J lost 4 bases. This CDR3 has 16 amino acids. Germline V gene sequence: CDR1 LGHDT, CDR2 YNNKEL (reference sequence). Written as DNA, the CDR3 is TGTGCCAGCAGCCAAGGGGGGACTACCCTCACCGGGGAGCTGTTTTTT. Translating it yields CASSQGGTTLTGELFF. The whole variable domain, filled in from reference TRBV3-1 and TRBJ2-2, reads DTAVSQTPKYLVTQMGNDKSIKCEQNLGHDTMYWYKQDSKKFLKIMFSYNNKELIINETVPNRFSPKSPDKAHLNLHINSLELGDSAVYFCASSQGGTTLTGELFFGEGSRLTVL.

This clonotype was found a few times. The chain employs TRBV13 and TRBJ2-5; D possibly corresponds to TRBD2 (6 bases). The CDR3 extends over 13 amino acids. The germline V gene has CDR1 PRHDT and CDR2 FYEKMQ (reference sequence). V was cut by 7 bases and J by 1 base, with 10 bases left in between. The DNA of the CDR3 is TGTGCCAGCAACGCGGGGAGCCAAGAGACCCAGTACTTC. It is translated as CASNAGSQETQYF. Complete variable domain (other parts from reference TRBV13 and TRBJ2-5): AAGVIQSPRHLIKEKRETATLKCYPIPRHDTVYWYQQGPGQDPQFLISFYEKMQSDKGSIPDRFSAQQFSDYHSELNMSSLELGDSALYFCASNAGSQETQYFGPGTRLLVL.

The rearrangement uses TRBV4-2 and TRBJ2-1; 8 bases map to TRBD2. Germline values: CDR1 LGHNA, CDR2 YNFKEQ. The CDR3 totals 18 residues. The junction had 14 bases not matched to a gene; V was cut back by 0 bases and J by 7 bases. The CDR3 is CASSQDLIRGGLGNEQFF. CDR3 DNA sequence: TGTGCCAGCAGCCAAGATCTTATCCGGGGGGGCCTCGGAAATGAGCAGTTCTTC.

The CDR3 coding sequence is TGTGCTTGGCTGGGATACGGCACCGGGGAGCTGTTTTTT. As protein: CAWLGYGTGELFF. The chain employs TRBV30 and TRBJ2-2; unclear D gene. The V gene's germline CDR1 is GTSNPN and CDR2 SVGIG (reference sequence). This CDR3 region has 13 residues.

This clonotype came up once. The chain joins TRBV3-1 to TRBJ2-3; possibly TRBD2 for D (7 bases). The CDR3 sequence is 17 residues long. Per the germline V gene, CDR1 is LGHDT and CDR2 is YNNKEL (reference sequence). Trimming removed 0 bases from V and 1 base from J, with 14 bases in between. The CDR3 bases are TGTGCCAGCAGCCAAGATCGGCGGGGGCTCGGCACAGATACGCAGTATTTT. It encodes CASSQDRRGLGTDTQYF.

The chain recombines TRBV6-2 or TRBV6-3 with TRBJ2-5, with TRBD2 identical over 7 bases. The tail of the sequence fits TRBJ2-7 better, so the J call may be wrong. Looked up from germline, CDR1 is MNHEY and CDR2 is SVGEGT. CDR3 length: 14 amino acids. This CDR3 reads CASSFQSREGEQYF. The CDR3 DNA reads as TGTGCCAGCAGTTTCCAAAGCAGGGAGGGCGAGCAGTACTTC.

This sequence joins TRBV6-6 and TRBJ1-1; 7 bases map to TRBD1. CDR1 is MNHNY and CDR2 is SVGAGI in the germline V gene (reference sequence). Trimming at V came to 5 bases and at J to 5 bases, leaving 8 bases not matched to a gene. CDR3 length: 14 residues. In DNA, the CDR3 is TGTGCCAGCAGTCGGTACAGGGGAGAGACTGAAGCTTTCTTT. It encodes CASSRYRGETEAFF.

The gene calls are TRBV7-2 and TRBJ2-1; possibly TRBD1 for D (6 bases). Germline assignment: CDR1 SGHTA and CDR2 FQGNSA. This CDR3 region has 15 residues. V lost 2 bases, J lost 15 bases, and 23 bases lay in between. DNA of the CDR3: TGTGCCAGCAGCTTAACGTTACAGGGAAGTGGCTTTCGGTTCTTC. Translating it yields CASSLTLQGSGFRFF.

On this clonotype: Here the CDR3 omits its conserved ending phenylalanine or tryptophan, so a read error is the likely source. The DNA is omitted, as the CDR3 cannot be located on it reliably, and the CDR3 follows TCRdb's listing. The chain has TRBV7-2 and TRBJ2-5. The length of the CDR3 is 15 amino acids, counting both ends. CDR1 is SGHTA, CDR2 FQGNSA, per germline. The CDR3 loop reads CASSLASYYGYTFGS.

In this sample, this clonotype turned up a few times. The chain has TRBV7-6 and TRBJ2-3; possible D gene TRBD2, 7 bases. Germline V CDR1 and CDR2: SGHVS, FNYEAQ. The ends were cut back, 6 bases at V and 2 bases at J, with 21 bases in the middle. This CDR3 is built from 17 residues. CDR3 sequence: CASSRLSGGLFTDTQYF. The CDR3, as DNA: TGTGCCAGCAGTCGACTCTCCGGGGGGCTCTTCACAGATACGCAGTATTTT.

V is TRBV12-3 or TRBV12-4 and J is TRBJ1-2; 9 nucleotides align to TRBD1. The V gene end was trimmed by 5 bases and the J gene end by 2 bases; junction bases not matched to a gene: 3. There are 14 residues in the CDR3. The CDR3 DNA reads as TGTGCCAGCAGTGACAGGGGGACCAACTATGGCTACACCTTC. It translates to CASSDRGTNYGYTF.

This clonotype has ten or more counts. The genes are TRBV7-2 and TRBJ2-1, with D possibly matching TRBD2 (6 bases). Germline CDR1 is SGHTA and CDR2 is FQGNSA. This CDR3 comprises 15 residues. V lost 2 bases, J lost 0 bases, and 8 bases lay in between. CDR3 nucleotides: TGTGCCAGCAGCTTAAACGGGGGCTCCTACAATGAGCAGTTCTTC. This gives the protein CASSLNGGSYNEQFF.

This clonotype was seen a handful of times. The chain links TRBV12-3 or TRBV12-4 to TRBJ2-1; unclear D gene. CDR3 size: 15 residues. V was pared by 7 bases and J by 1 base, with 14 bases between. The CDR3 coding sequence is TGTGCCAGCACCTCCGTGGGGTCTTCCTACAATGAGCAGTTCTTC. Translation: CASTSVGSSYNEQFF.

This clonotype was counted only a few times. The V and J genes are TRBV7-9 and TRBJ2-7, with 8 bases fitting TRBD1. The CDR3 is 14 residues long. V lost 5 bases and J lost 6; bases outside the gene matches: 9. Germline CDR1 SEHNR, CDR2 FQNEAQ (reference sequence). The CDR3 loop is CASSHPGGQAEQYF. In nucleotides, the CDR3 is TGTGCCAGCAGCCATCCTGGGGGACAGGCCGAGCAGTACTTC.